This TCR beta chain was recorded in a study of Graves' ophthalmopathy and Graves' hyperthyroidism. Findings and limits, study-wide: Blood also harbored most expanded thyroid clonotypes above 0.001 frequency.

This clonotype was seen more than once but under ten times. Its specificity is not known. It was from under 13 ml of fresh peripheral blood that the PBMCs came. Germline CDR1 reads SEHNR; CDR2 reads FQNEAQ (reference sequence). This CDR3 comprises 15 residues. Trimming removed 1 base from V and 0 bases from J, with 9 bases in between. RNA transcripts were the source from which TCR beta CDR3 regions were amplified. HTBI primers served in a first-round RT-PCR, which a second-round multiplex PCR followed. TCRdb fed the multiplex PCR reads into MiXCR, producing one record per CDR3 protein. The data hold 300,000 to 350,000 distinct CDR3 sequences, with 17% observed a single time.

The material sequenced was peripheral blood. The receptor was derived from an adult man with Graves' ophthalmopathy. The V call is TRBV7-9, the J call TRBJ1-1; D remains ambiguous. CDR3 loop: CASSLDGLLNTEAFF. CDR3 DNA: TGTGCCAGCAGCTTAGATGGACTTTTGAACACTGAAGCTTTCTTT.